This is a list of T cell receptor beta chains from one sample in a study of T cell responses to AZD1222 COVID-19 vaccine. Using immunoSEQ multiplex PCR, the repertoire was profiled, and TCRdb retains in-frame clones only, with some absent. Found here are approximately 130,000 clones, around 89% of them singletons; the top ten hold around a tenth. Sequenced material: peripheral blood, taken 28 days after the second AZD1222 dose. All receptors derive from an adult who received the AZD1222 COVID-19 vaccine. CDR3s include the opening cysteine and the closing phenylalanine or tryptophan. D genes are given only for firm matches. Some rows have no size entry. The others give once, few or many, or a class for an expanded clone.

d_call: TRBD1; clone_size: once; v_call: TRBV25-1; j_call: TRBJ2-5; cdr3_aa: CASSESDRVGETQYF; cdr3_nt: TGTGCCAGCAGTGAATCGGACAGGGTGGGGGAGACCCAGTACTTC
d_call: TRBD1; clone_size: NA; v_call: TRBV5-1; j_call: TRBJ2-7; cdr3_aa: CASSLGQGRDEQYF; cdr3_nt: TGCGCCAGCAGCTTGGGACAGGGTAGGGACGAGCAGTACTTC
d_call: TRBD2; clone_size: NA; v_call: TRBV9; j_call: TRBJ2-7; cdr3_aa: CASSVGGTTEYEQYF; cdr3_nt: TGTGCCAGCAGCGTAGGGGGGACTACTGAATACGAGCAGTACTTC
d_call: NA; clone_size: once; v_call: TRBV5-6; j_call: TRBJ1-1; cdr3_aa: CASSFGRNTEAFF; cdr3_nt: TGTGCCAGCAGCTTCGGCAGAAACACTGAAGCTTTCTTT
d_call: NA; clone_size: once; v_call: TRBV20-1; j_call: TRBJ2-6; cdr3_aa: CSASQGSGANVLTF; cdr3_nt: TGCAGTGCTAGTCAGGGATCCGGGGCCAACGTCCTGACTTTC
d_call: NA; clone_size: once; v_call: TRBV25-1; j_call: TRBJ1-2; cdr3_aa: CASSEFWWGYTF; cdr3_nt: TGTGCCAGCAGTGAATTCTGGTGGGGCTACACCTTC
d_call: NA; clone_size: NA; v_call: TRBV30; j_call: TRBJ2-3; cdr3_aa: CAWIVAGTDTQYF; cdr3_nt: TGTGCCTGGATAGTAGCGGGCACAGATACGCAGTATTTT
d_call: NA; clone_size: NA; v_call: TRBV3-1/TRBV3-2; j_call: TRBJ1-6; cdr3_aa: CASSQDNRRYSPLHF; cdr3_nt: TGTGCCAGCAGCCAAGATAACCGGAGGTATTCACCCCTCCACTTT
d_call: NA; clone_size: NA; v_call: TRBV6-4; j_call: TRBJ1-6; cdr3_aa: CASSDTPNSPLHF; cdr3_nt: TGTGCCAGCAGCGACACTCCGAATTCACCCCTCCACTTT
d_call: NA; clone_size: NA; v_call: TRBV19; j_call: TRBJ1-4; cdr3_aa: CASRFDSPNEKLFF; cdr3_nt: TGTGCCAGTAGATTTGACAGTCCTAATGAAAAACTGTTTTTT
d_call: NA; clone_size: NA; v_call: TRBV30; j_call: TRBJ1-6; cdr3_aa: CAWHLGGISPLHF; cdr3_nt: TGTGCCTGGCACTTGGGGGGAATCTCACCCCTCCACTTT
d_call: NA; clone_size: NA; v_call: TRBV11-2; j_call: TRBJ1-1; cdr3_aa: CASSRGPWDTEAFF; cdr3_nt: TGTGCCAGCAGCCGCGGGCCGTGGGACACTGAAGCTTTCTTT
d_call: TRBD1; clone_size: NA; v_call: TRBV6-1; j_call: TRBJ1-4; cdr3_aa: CASSETGVREKLFF; cdr3_nt: TGTGCCAGCAGTGAAACAGGGGTGAGGGAAAAACTGTTTTTT
d_call: NA; clone_size: NA; v_call: TRBV4-2; j_call: TRBJ1-1; cdr3_aa: CASSQDRHLGTEAFF; cdr3_nt: TGTGCCAGCAGCCAAGATAGACACTTGGGCACTGAAGCTTTCTTT
d_call: NA; clone_size: NA; v_call: TRBV7-7; j_call: TRBJ2-3; cdr3_aa: CASSLDSNTDTQYF; cdr3_nt: TGTGCCAGCAGCTTAGATAGCAACACAGATACGCAGTATTTT
d_call: NA; clone_size: NA; v_call: TRBV19; j_call: TRBJ1-5; cdr3_aa: CASSIIRGDTPQHF; cdr3_nt: TGTGCCAGTAGTATAATCCGGGGGGACACGCCCCAGCATTTT
d_call: NA; clone_size: NA; v_call: TRBV9; j_call: TRBJ1-5; cdr3_aa: CASSVGGSSNQPQHF; cdr3_nt: TGTGCCAGCAGCGTAGGGGGCAGCTCCAATCAGCCCCAGCATTTT
d_call: TRBD1; clone_size: NA; v_call: TRBV7-2; j_call: TRBJ2-7; cdr3_aa: CASTPGQGVEQYF; cdr3_nt: TGTGCCAGCACCCCGGGACAGGGGGTCGAGCAGTACTTC
d_call: NA; clone_size: NA; v_call: TRBV2; j_call: TRBJ1-4; cdr3_aa: CASTPETAKNCFF; cdr3_nt: NA
d_call: NA; clone_size: NA; v_call: TRBV14; j_call: TRBJ2-5; cdr3_aa: CASSQDRGGRVNF; cdr3_nt: TGTGCCAGCAGCCAAGACCGAGGGGGTAGGGTCAACTTC
d_call: NA; clone_size: NA; v_call: TRBV2; j_call: TRBJ1-2; cdr3_aa: CASSEEISPISAYTF; cdr3_nt: TGTGCCAGCAGTGAAGAGATATCCCCAATATCAGCCTACACCTTC
d_call: NA; clone_size: NA; v_call: TRBV11-2; j_call: TRBJ1-2; cdr3_aa: CASSLDLDGPGGF; cdr3_nt: TGTGCCAGCAGCTTAGATCTGGACGGGCCGGGAGGCTTC
d_call: TRBD1; clone_size: NA; v_call: TRBV5-1; j_call: TRBJ1-2; cdr3_aa: CASSSGTETNYGYTF; cdr3_nt: TGCGCCAGCAGCTCCGGGACAGAAACTAACTATGGCTACACCTTC
d_call: NA; clone_size: NA; v_call: TRBV6-1; j_call: TRBJ1-4; cdr3_aa: CASRALMGGEKLFF; cdr3_nt: TGTGCCAGCAGGGCGCTGATGGGGGGTGAAAAACTGTTTTTT
d_call: NA; clone_size: NA; v_call: TRBV30; j_call: TRBJ2-7; cdr3_aa: CAWSYPGTSTYEQYF; cdr3_nt: TGTGCCTGGAGCTACCCCGGGACAAGTACCTACGAGCAGTACTTC
d_call: NA; clone_size: NA; v_call: TRBV2; j_call: TRBJ1-5; cdr3_aa: CASSARQLQPQHF; cdr3_nt: TGTGCCAGCAGTGCCCGACAGTTGCAGCCCCAGCATTTT
d_call: TRBD1; clone_size: NA; v_call: TRBV5-1; j_call: TRBJ1-2; cdr3_aa: CASSVGNRGDYGYTF; cdr3_nt: TGCGCCAGCAGCGTGGGGAACAGGGGCGACTATGGCTACACCTTC
d_call: TRBD1; clone_size: NA; v_call: TRBV6-5; j_call: TRBJ2-7; cdr3_aa: CASSYQGAGDEQYF; cdr3_nt: TGTGCCAGCAGTTACCAGGGGGCAGGGGACGAGCAGTACTTC
d_call: NA; clone_size: NA; v_call: TRBV7-2; j_call: TRBJ1-6; cdr3_aa: CASSLVGVGSPLHF; cdr3_nt: TGTGCCAGCAGCTTAGTGGGGGTAGGATCACCCCTCCACTTT
d_call: NA; clone_size: NA; v_call: TRBV6-5; j_call: TRBJ1-2; cdr3_aa: CASSYIAGWNYGYTF; cdr3_nt: TGTGCCAGCAGTTACATCGCAGGGTGGAACTATGGCTACACCTTC
d_call: TRBD1; clone_size: NA; v_call: TRBV5-8; j_call: TRBJ1-3; cdr3_aa: CASSTTGQGHSGNTIYF; cdr3_nt: TGTGCCAGCAGCACGACCGGACAGGGACACTCTGGAAACACCATATATTTT
d_call: NA; clone_size: once; v_call: TRBV13; j_call: TRBJ2-3; cdr3_aa: CASSLLGGTDTQYF; cdr3_nt: TGTGCCAGCAGCTTACTCGGAGGCACAGATACGCAGTATTTT
d_call: TRBD2; clone_size: NA; v_call: TRBV27; j_call: TRBJ2-2; cdr3_aa: CASSLGGWGLASSRELFF; cdr3_nt: TGTGCCAGCAGTTTAGGGGGCTGGGGACTAGCGAGTTCGCGGGAGCTGTTTTTT
d_call: TRBD2; clone_size: NA; v_call: TRBV18; j_call: TRBJ2-7; cdr3_aa: CASSQGTSGGYEQYF; cdr3_nt: TGTGCCAGCTCCCAAGGGACTAGCGGGGGCTACGAGCAGTACTTC
d_call: TRBD1; clone_size: NA; v_call: TRBV7-9; j_call: TRBJ2-5; cdr3_aa: CASSLSAGGYETQYF; cdr3_nt: TGTGCCAGCAGCTTATCTGCAGGGGGATACGAGACCCAGTACTTC
d_call: TRBD1; clone_size: NA; v_call: TRBV5-1; j_call: TRBJ2-7; cdr3_aa: CASSLRTGGLSDEQYF; cdr3_nt: TGCGCCAGCAGCTTGCGGACAGGGGGCCTTTCGGACGAGCAGTACTTC
d_call: NA; clone_size: few; v_call: TRBV27; j_call: TRBJ2-1; cdr3_aa: CASSLGGSYNEQFF; cdr3_nt: TGTGCCAGCAGTTTAGGAGGCTCCTACAATGAGCAGTTCTTC
d_call: NA; clone_size: NA; v_call: TRBV4-1; j_call: TRBJ1-5; cdr3_aa: CASSQEEGRGVGNQPQHF; cdr3_nt: TGCGCCAGCAGCCAAGAAGAGGGCAGGGGCGTTGGCAATCAGCCCCAGCATTTT
d_call: NA; clone_size: few; v_call: TRBV16; j_call: TRBJ2-2; cdr3_aa: CASSHRTGELFF; cdr3_nt: TGTGCCAGCAGCCACCGTACCGGGGAGCTGTTTTTT
d_call: NA; clone_size: few; v_call: TRBV2; j_call: TRBJ2-7; cdr3_aa: CASSDWPNPNEQYF; cdr3_nt: TGTGCCAGCAGTGACTGGCCTAACCCCAACGAGCAGTACTTC
d_call: NA; clone_size: NA; v_call: TRBV29-1; j_call: TRBJ1-2; cdr3_aa: CSVDNPSNYGYTF; cdr3_nt: TGCAGCGTTGACAATCCTTCTAACTATGGCTACACCTTC
d_call: TRBD2; clone_size: NA; v_call: TRBV18; j_call: TRBJ2-3; cdr3_aa: CASSPGPGGTQYF; cdr3_nt: TGTGCCAGCTCACCCGGACCGGGGGGTACGCAGTATTTT
d_call: NA; clone_size: NA; v_call: TRBV6-2/TRBV6-3; j_call: TRBJ1-5; cdr3_aa: CASSYRGRNQPQHF; cdr3_nt: TGTGCCAGCAGTTACCGGGGCCGCAATCAGCCCCAGCATTTT
d_call: NA; clone_size: NA; v_call: TRBV27; j_call: TRBJ2-5; cdr3_aa: CASSLSPWGGDQETQYF; cdr3_nt: TGTGCCAGCAGTTTAAGTCCGTGGGGCGGGGATCAAGAGACCCAGTACTTC
d_call: NA; clone_size: once; v_call: TRBV11-2; j_call: TRBJ2-7; cdr3_aa: CASSPRRAYEQYF; cdr3_nt: TGTGCCAGCAGCCCCCGGAGGGCCTACGAGCAGTACTTC
d_call: TRBD2; clone_size: NA; v_call: TRBV20-1; j_call: TRBJ2-7; cdr3_aa: CSASRLAAYEQYF; cdr3_nt: TGCAGTGCTAGTCGGCTAGCGGCCTACGAGCAGTACTTC